Each of the 5 T cell receptor beta chains below was sequenced from the same sample in a study of cytomegalovirus exposure and HLA in healthy donors. Amplification used 60 Vbeta primers and 13 Jbeta primers. Assay used: immunoSEQ multiplex PCR; TCRdb lists only in-frame clones, some missing. This table has some 100,000 clones, 60% to 75% appearing once. The material sequenced was PBMCs. These receptors all come from a woman in her seventies in good health and CMV-seropositive.

The chain is built from TRBV13 and TRBJ1-1, with D perhaps TRBD1 (6 bases). The CDR3 runs to 11 residues. Germline-derived CDR1 and CDR2 are PRHDT and FYEKMQ (reference sequence). Trimming removed 5 bases at V and 8 bases at J, with 9 bases between. The CDR3 is CASSRTVEAFF. The DNA for the CDR3 is TGTGCCAGCAGCAGGACAGTAGAAGCTTTCTTT.

This rearrangement joins TRBV9 to TRBJ2-3; the match to TRBD2 covers 9 bases. With 0 bases clipped from V and 1 base from J, the junction kept 24 bases outside the gene matches. CDR1 is SGDLS and CDR2 is YYNGEE in the germline V gene. CDR3 size: 23 residues. CDR3 in DNA: TGTGCCAGCAGCGTAGAGCCTCCCCGGCCCCTAGCGGGGTCGACCCTGGGCACAGATACGCAGTATTTT. This sequence encodes CASSVEPPRPLAGSTLGTDTQYF.

This chain joins TRBV9 and TRBJ2-1; 8 nucleotides agree with TRBD1. The CDR3 has 14 amino acids. The J segment lost 10 bases and the V segment lost 4 bases, leaving 10 bases of the junction unmatched. CDR1 is SGDLS and CDR2 is YYNGEE in the germline V gene. The CDR3 sequence: CASSPQGQGVEQFF. The CDR3 coding sequence is TGTGCCAGCAGCCCTCAAGGACAGGGTGTCGAGCAGTTCTTC.

CDR3 loop: CATSQGVGTGKEETQYF. Written as DNA, the CDR3 is TGTGCCACCAGTCAGGGCGTCGGGACAGGCAAAGAGGAGACCCAGTACTTC. The V and J genes are TRBV15 and TRBJ2-5, with 8 bases fitting TRBD1. Germline V CDR1 and CDR2: LNHNV, YYDKDF (reference sequence). After removal of 6 bases from V and 5 bases from J, the junction contained 17 bases not matched to a gene. This CDR3 is built from 17 residues.

J is TRBJ2-7 and V is TRBV19; 10 nucleotides agree with TRBD2. The germline gives CDR1 LNHDA, CDR2 SQIVND (reference sequence). Unmatched junction bases numbered 5, after V lost 4 bases and J lost 5 bases. The CDR3 covers 14 residues. The CDR3 reads CASSTLAGEDEQYF. CDR3 DNA sequence: TGTGCCAGTAGTACTCTAGCGGGAGAGGACGAGCAGTACTTC.